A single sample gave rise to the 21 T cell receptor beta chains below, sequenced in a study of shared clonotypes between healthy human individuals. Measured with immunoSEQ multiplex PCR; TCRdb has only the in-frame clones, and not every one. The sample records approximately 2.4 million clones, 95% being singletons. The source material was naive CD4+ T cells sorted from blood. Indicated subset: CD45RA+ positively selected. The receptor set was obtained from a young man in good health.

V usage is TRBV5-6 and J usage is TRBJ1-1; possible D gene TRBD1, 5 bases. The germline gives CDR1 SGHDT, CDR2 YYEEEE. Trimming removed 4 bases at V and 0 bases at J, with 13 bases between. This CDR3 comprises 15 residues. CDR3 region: CASSTAGGLNTEAFF. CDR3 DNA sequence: TGTGCCAGCAGCACCGCCGGGGGTTTGAACACTGAAGCTTTCTTT.

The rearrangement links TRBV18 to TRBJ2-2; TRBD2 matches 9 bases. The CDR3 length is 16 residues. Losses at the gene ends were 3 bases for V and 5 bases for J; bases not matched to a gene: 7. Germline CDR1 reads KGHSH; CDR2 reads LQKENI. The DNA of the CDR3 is TGTGCCAGCTCACCTGTTAGCGGGAGAGAGACCGGGGAGCTGTTTTTT. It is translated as CASSPVSGRETGELFF.

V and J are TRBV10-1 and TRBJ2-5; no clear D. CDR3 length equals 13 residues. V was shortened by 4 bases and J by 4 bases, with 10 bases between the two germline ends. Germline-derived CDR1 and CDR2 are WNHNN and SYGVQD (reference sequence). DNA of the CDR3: TGCGCCAGCAGTGCCACCTTTACAGAGACCCAGTACTTC. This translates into CASSATFTETQYF.

The chain's CDR3 is CASSSIGATDTIYF. The DNA for the CDR3 is TGCGCCAGCAGCTCTATAGGGGCGACGGACACCATATATTTT. The chain is built from TRBV5-1 and TRBJ1-3; possible D gene TRBD1, 5 bases. Looked up from germline, CDR1 is SGHRS and CDR2 is YFSETQ. The CDR3 length is 14 residues. V lost 3 bases and J lost 8, with 15 bases in between.

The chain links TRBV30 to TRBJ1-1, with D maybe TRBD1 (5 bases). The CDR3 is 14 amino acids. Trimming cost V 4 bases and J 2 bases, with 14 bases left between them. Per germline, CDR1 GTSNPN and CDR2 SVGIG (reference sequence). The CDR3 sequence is CAWTHWGTNTEAFF. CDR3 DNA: TGTGCCTGGACCCACTGGGGCACCAACACTGAAGCTTTCTTT.

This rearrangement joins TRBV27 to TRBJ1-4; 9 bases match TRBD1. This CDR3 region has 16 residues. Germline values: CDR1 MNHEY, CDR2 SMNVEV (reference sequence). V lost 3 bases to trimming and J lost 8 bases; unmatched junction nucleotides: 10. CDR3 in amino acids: CASSFLFRDRGEKLFF. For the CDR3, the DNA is TGTGCCAGCAGTTTTTTATTCCGAGACAGGGGGGAAAAACTGTTTTTT.

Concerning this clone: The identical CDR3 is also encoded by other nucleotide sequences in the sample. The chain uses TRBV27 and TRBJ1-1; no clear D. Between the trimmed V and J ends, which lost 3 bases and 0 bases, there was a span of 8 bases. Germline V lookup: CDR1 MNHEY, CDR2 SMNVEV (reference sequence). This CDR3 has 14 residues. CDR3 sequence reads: CASSFGSVNTEAFF. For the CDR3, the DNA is TGTGCCAGCAGTTTTGGCAGTGTGAACACTGAAGCTTTCTTT.

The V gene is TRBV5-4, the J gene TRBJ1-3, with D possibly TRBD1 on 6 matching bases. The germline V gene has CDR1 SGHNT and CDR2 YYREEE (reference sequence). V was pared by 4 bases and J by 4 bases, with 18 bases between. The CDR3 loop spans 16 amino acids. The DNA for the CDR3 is TGTGCCAGCAGCCCAGGACAGAGTTTTTCAGGAAACACCATATATTTT. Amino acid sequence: CASSPGQSFSGNTIYF.

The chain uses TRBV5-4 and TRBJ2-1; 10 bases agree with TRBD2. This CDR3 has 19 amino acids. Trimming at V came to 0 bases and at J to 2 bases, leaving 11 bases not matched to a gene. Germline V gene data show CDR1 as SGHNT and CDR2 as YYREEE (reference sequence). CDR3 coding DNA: TGTGCCAGCAGCTTGGCCGGACTAGCGGCCATAATAACCTACAATGAGCAGTTCTTC. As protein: CASSLAGLAAIITYNEQFF. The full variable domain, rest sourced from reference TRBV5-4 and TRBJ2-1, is ETGVTQSPTHLIKTRGQQVTLRCSSQSGHNTVSWYQQALGQGPQFIFQYYREEENGRGNFPPRFSGLQFPNYSSELNVNALELDDSALYLCASSLAGLAAIITYNEQFFGPGTRLTVL.

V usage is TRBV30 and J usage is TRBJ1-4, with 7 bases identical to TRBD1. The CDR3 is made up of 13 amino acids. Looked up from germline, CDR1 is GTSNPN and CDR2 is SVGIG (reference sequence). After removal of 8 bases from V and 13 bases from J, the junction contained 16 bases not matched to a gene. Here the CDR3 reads CASQNRGSDLLFF. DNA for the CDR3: TGTGCCAGCCAAAACAGGGGAAGTGATTTACTGTTTTTT.

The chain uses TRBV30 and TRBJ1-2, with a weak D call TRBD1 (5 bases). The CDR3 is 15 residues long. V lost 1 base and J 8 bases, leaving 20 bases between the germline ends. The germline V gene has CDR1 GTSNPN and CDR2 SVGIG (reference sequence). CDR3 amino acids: CAWSANLGRRGGYTF. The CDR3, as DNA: TGTGCCTGGAGTGCTAATCTAGGCCGACGGGGGGGCTACACCTTC.

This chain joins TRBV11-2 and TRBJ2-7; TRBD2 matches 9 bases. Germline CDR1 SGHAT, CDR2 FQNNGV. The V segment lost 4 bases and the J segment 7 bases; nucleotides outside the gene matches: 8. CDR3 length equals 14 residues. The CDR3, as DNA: TGTGCCAGCAGCTGGGCGGGAGGGCCTTGGGAGCAGTACTTC. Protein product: CASSWAGGPWEQYF.

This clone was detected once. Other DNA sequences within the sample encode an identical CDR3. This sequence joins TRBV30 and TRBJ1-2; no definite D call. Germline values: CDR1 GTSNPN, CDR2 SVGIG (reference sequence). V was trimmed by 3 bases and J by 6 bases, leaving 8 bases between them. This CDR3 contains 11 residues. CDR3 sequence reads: CAWSPGDGYTF. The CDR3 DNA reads TGTGCCTGGAGCCCCGGGGATGGCTACACCTTC.

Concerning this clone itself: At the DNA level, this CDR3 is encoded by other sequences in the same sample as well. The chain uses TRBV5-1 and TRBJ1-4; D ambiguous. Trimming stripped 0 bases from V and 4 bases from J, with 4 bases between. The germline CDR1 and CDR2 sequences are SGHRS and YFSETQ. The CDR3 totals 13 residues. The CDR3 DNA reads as TGCGCCAGCAGCTTGGGGGGTAATGAAAAACTGTTTTTT. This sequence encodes CASSLGGNEKLFF.

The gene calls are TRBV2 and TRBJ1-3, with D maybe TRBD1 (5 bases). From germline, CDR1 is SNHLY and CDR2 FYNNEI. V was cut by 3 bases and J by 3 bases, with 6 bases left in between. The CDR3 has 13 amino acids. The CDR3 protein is CASSEDNGNTIYF. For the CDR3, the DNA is TGTGCCAGCAGTGAGGACAATGGAAACACCATATATTTT. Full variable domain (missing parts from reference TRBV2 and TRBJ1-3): EPEVTQTPSHQVTQMGQEVILRCVPISNHLYFYWYRQILGQKVEFLVSFYNNEISEKSEIFDDQFSVERPDGSNFTLKIRSTKLEDSAMYFCASSEDNGNTIYFGEGSWLTVV.

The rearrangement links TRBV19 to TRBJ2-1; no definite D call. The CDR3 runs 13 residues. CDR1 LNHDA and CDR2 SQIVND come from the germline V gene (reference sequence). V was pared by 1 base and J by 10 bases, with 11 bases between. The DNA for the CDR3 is TGTGCCAGTAGTATAGGATTGGGTATCGAGCAGTTCTTC. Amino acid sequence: CASSIGLGIEQFF.

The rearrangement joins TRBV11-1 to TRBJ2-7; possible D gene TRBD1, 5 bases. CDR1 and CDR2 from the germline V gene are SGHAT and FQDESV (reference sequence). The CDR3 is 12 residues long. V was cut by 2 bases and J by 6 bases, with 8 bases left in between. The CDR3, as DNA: TGTGCCAGCAGCTTACAGGGCCGCGAGCAGTACTTC. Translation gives CASSLQGREQYF.

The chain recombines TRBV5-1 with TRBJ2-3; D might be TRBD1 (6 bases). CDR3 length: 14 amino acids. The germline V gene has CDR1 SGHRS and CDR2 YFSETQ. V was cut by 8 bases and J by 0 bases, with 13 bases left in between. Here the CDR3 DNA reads TGCGCCAGTTTTAAGGGACAAAGCACAGATACGCAGTATTTT. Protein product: CASFKGQSTDTQYF.

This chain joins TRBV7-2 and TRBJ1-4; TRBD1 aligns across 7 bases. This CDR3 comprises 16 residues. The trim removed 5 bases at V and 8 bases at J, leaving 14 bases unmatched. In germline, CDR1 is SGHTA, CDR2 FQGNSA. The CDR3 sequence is CASSPHPGGIGEKLFF. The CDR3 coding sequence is TGTGCCAGCAGCCCCCATCCAGGGGGGATTGGAGAAAAACTGTTTTTT.

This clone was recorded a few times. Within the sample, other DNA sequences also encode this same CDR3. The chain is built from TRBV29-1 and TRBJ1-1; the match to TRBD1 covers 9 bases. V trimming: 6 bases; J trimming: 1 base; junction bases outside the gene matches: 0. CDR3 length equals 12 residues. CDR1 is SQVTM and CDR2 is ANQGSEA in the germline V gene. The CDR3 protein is CSVDRGNTEAFF. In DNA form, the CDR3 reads TGCAGCGTGGACAGGGGGAACACTGAAGCTTTCTTT.

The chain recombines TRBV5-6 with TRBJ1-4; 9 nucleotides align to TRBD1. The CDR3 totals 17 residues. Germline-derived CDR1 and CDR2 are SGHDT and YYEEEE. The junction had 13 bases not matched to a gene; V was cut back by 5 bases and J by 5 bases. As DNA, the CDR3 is TGTGCCAGCAGTCGAATAGGAGTGGGGACAGGGAATGAAAAACTGTTTTTT. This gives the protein CASSRIGVGTGNEKLFF.